Listed below are T cell receptor beta chains from one sample, sequenced in a study of cytomegalovirus exposure and HLA in healthy donors. Profiling relied on immunoSEQ multiplex PCR, and the TCRdb table lists in-frame clones only, not all of them. The sample comprises 55,000 to 75,000 clones, 70% to 75% of which are singletons, and 6.5% to 8.5% rests with the top ten. The source material was PBMCs. The receptor set was obtained from a man aged 25 to 40 in good health and CMV-seropositive. The CDR3 runs from the conserved cysteine through the conserved F or W. Fields, in order: clone size, D gene, V gene, J gene, CDR3 DNA, CDR3 protein. A D gene is named only where the DNA matches it firmly. Size is omitted from some rows. Given values are once, few, many or a class for expanded clones.

once,TRBD1,TRBV18,TRBJ1-1,TGTGCCAGCTCCTCTAAAGCCGGGACAGGGAACACTGAAGCTTTCTTT,CASSSKAGTGNTEAFF
-,-,TRBV6-7,TRBJ1-1,TGTGCCAGCAGTAAGGACAGGAACACTGAAGCTTTCTTT,CASSKDRNTEAFF
once,-,TRBV9,TRBJ2-6,TGTGCCAGCAGCAGACGGACACCGCTCTCTGGGGCCAACGTCCTGACTTTC,CASSRRTPLSGANVLTF
-,TRBD2,TRBV29-1,TRBJ2-7,TGCAGCGTACGCGGACTAGCGGGGGGGCCCAGCGCCTACGAGCAGTACTTC,CSVRGLAGGPSAYEQYF
-,-,TRBV4-3,TRBJ2-2,TGCGCCAGCAGTCTAGGGGGAGCGAACACCGGGGAGCTGTTTTTT,CASSLGGANTGELFF
-,-,TRBV28,TRBJ1-5,TGTGCCAGCAGTTTTCCCCCCCAGCAGCCCCAGCATTTT,CASSFPPQQPQHF
few,-,TRBV5-6,TRBJ1-1,TGTGCCAGCAGCTTGTTAGATGAAGCTTTCTTT,CASSLLDEAFF
-,-,TRBV5-3,TRBJ2-4,TGTGCCAGGCGGATAGCCAAAAACATTCAGTACTTC,CARRIAKNIQYF
-,-,TRBV6-1,TRBJ2-5,TGTGCCAGCGCGGTTCTCACAGAGACCCAGTACTTC,CASAVLTETQYF
-,TRBD1,TRBV2,TRBJ1-2,TGTGCCAGCAGTGCGGGACAGGGGGTGAGTGGCTACACCTTC,CASSAGQGVSGYTF